Detailed here is one T cell receptor (beta chain). Seattle participants joined during active infection and were tracked over time. The data stem from a study of blood T cell repertoires in COVID-19. In the study overall: The cDNA or gDNA used as material had been derived from T cells, B-cell-depleted T cells, or PBMCs.

CDR1 SGHAT and CDR2 FQNNGV come from the germline V gene. V shed 5 bases and J shed 6 bases, with 16 bases lying between them. This CDR3 has 14 amino acids. Methods used by the authors: For nucleated cells, counts were estimated from reference gene primer amplification. Some clones are missing from TCRdb's copy, which holds only in-frame ones; the method was immunoSEQ multiplex PCR. V and J calls plus clone size are reproduced from that table; the DNA served to infer D and trimming. The sample includes 250,000 or so clones, around 90% of them seen just once. The sequenced sample was peripheral blood. This chain joins TRBV11-2 and TRBJ1-1; a weak D match, TRBD1 (5 bases). The receptor was isolated from a woman aged 55-75 years with COVID-19, enrolled during active disease. The CDR3, as DNA: TGTGCCAGCAGCACAGGACGGAATTTTGCTGAAGCTTTCTTT. It encodes CASSTGRNFAEAFF.